The rows below give T cell receptor beta chains drawn from one sample of a study of OX40 agonist ivuxolimab in advanced cancers. Produced via immunoSEQ multiplex PCR; TCRdb's table is partial and in-frame only. The table has tens of thousands of clones, 75% to 90% seen once. The sample in question was CD4+ or CD8+ T cells sorted from blood, obtained in a trial of the OX40 agonist ivuxolimab. The receptors stem from an adult with an advanced solid tumor such as melanoma, head and neck, liver or kidney cancer. Both conserved end residues are part of each CDR3. Each record gives: D gene, V gene, CDR3 length, clone size, J gene, CDR3 protein. The D gene is left open where the match is weak. Clone size is shown for a subset of rows, as once, few, many or a class of expanded clone.

-	TRBV30	12	-	TRBJ1-4	CATGTTNEKLFF
TRBD2	TRBV13	16	-	TRBJ2-7	CASSLAVAGPYYEQYF
TRBD2	TRBV2	16	-	TRBJ2-2	CASRPLAGVTTGELFF
-	TRBV18	13	-	TRBJ2-3	CASSKGSTDTQYF
TRBD2	TRBV10-2	15	-	TRBJ2-1	CASSSSGGNDNEQFF
-	TRBV7-6	16	-	TRBJ1-5	CASSLGPPGSNQPQHF
TRBD1	TRBV27	15	few	TRBJ1-2	CASSLSGTGNYGYTF
-	TRBV2	16	-	TRBJ1-4	CASSFSQMREGEKLFF
TRBD1	TRBV5-1	15	-	TRBJ1-5	CASSPGTGGPQPQHF
-	TRBV4-1	20	-	TRBJ2-1	CASSRGGDRSRASAFNEQFF
TRBD1	TRBV29-1	15	-	TRBJ2-1	CSVDATGTGVNEQFF
-	TRBV2	14	-	TRBJ1-1	CASEKPSGNTEAFF
-	TRBV19	14	-	TRBJ2-5	CASSIQTAQETQYF
TRBD1	TRBV5-1	14	-	TRBJ1-1	CASRPQGGNTEAFF
-	TRBV19	15	-	TRBJ2-1	CASSTDRGLHNEQFF
TRBD1	TRBV2	14	-	TRBJ2-7	CASNPGTGGYEQYF
-	TRBV5-1	14	-	TRBJ1-1	CASSLAPGSTEAFF
-	TRBV19	13	-	TRBJ1-1	CASTTRVDTEAFF
TRBD2	TRBV10-3	13	-	TRBJ2-7	CAAGGGVAYEQYF
-	TRBV9	14	-	TRBJ2-7	CASSLQGSFDEQYF
-	TRBV11-2	11	-	TRBJ2-5	CASSAQETQYF
-	TRBV30	13	once	TRBJ1-4	CAWTRLTNEKLFF
TRBD2	TRBV11-2	17	-	TRBJ2-3	CASSYAVVAGRTDTQYF
-	TRBV10-3	15	-	TRBJ1-4	CAISPTGLANEKLFF
-	TRBV19	13	-	TRBJ1-4	CASSMRRPEKLFF
TRBD1	TRBV10-1	15	-	TRBJ2-1	CASPRTGIPYNEQFF
-	TRBV6-1	13	-	TRBJ2-5	CASSDVGRGTQYF
-	TRBV11-2	15	-	TRBJ2-2	CASSLLSVGTGELFF
TRBD1	TRBV7-9	18	-	TRBJ1-5	CASSLRDRGKHSNQPQHF
-	TRBV4-2	13	-	TRBJ2-5	CASSQSGGETQYF
-	TRBV23-1	12	-	TRBJ2-1	CASSQSGNEQFF
-	TRBV29-1	14	-	TRBJ1-1	CSVVGQVMNTEAFF
TRBD1	TRBV6-1	14	-	TRBJ1-5	CASSLQGGNQPQHF